The TCR beta chain under discussion was sequenced for a study of blood T cells in healthy people across ages. The CDR3 contains 14 residues. V gave up 5 bases and J gave up 6 bases; unmatched junction bases: 8. CDR1 SQVTM and CDR2 ANQGSEA come from the germline V gene. Isolated PBMCs totaled at least 7 million in each sample. Combining a sample-barcoded 5' primer with a J-beta primer mix, a second PCR ran for roughly 7 to 12 cycles. Each cDNA molecule carried a tag from a template-switch adaptor that contained 12 random nucleotides. TCRdb called the 5' RACE reads again in MiXCR, with one record for every CDR3 protein. The data contain roughly 1.9 million distinct CDR3 sequences, about 39% of them seen just once; the ten biggest clones take up 23%.

This chain joins TRBV29-1 and TRBJ2-1; 9 nucleotides agree with TRBD1. This clonotype originated in a human donor in good health. The sequenced sample consisted of blood. In nucleotides, the CDR3 is TGCAGCGTTCAAAGGACAGGGGTTAGCAATGAGCAGTTCTTC. Amino acid sequence: CSVQRTGVSNEQFF.